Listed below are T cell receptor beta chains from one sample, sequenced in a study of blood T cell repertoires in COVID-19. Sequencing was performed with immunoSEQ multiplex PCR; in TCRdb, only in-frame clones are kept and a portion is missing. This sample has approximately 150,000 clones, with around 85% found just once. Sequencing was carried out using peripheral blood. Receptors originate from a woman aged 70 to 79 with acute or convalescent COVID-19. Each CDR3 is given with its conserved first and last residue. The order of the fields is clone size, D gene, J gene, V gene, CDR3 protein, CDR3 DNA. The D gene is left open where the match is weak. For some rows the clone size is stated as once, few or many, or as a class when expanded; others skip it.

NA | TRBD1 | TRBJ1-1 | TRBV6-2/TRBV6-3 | CASSQDRGVQWDTEAFF | TGTGCCAGCAGTCAAGACAGGGGAGTTCAGTGGGACACTGAAGCTTTCTTT
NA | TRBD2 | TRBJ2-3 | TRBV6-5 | CASSYRGLVLDTQYF | TGTGCCAGCAGTTACAGGGGACTAGTGTTGGATACGCAGTATTTT
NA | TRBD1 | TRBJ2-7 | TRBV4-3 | CASSQARQGTYEQYF | TGCGCCAGCAGCCAAGCCCGACAGGGAACCTACGAGCAGTACTTC
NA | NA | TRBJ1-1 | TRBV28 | CASWAMNTEAFF | TGTGCCAGCTGGGCCATGAACACTGAAGCTTTCTTT
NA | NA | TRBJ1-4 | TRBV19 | CASRTRGAGEKLFF | TGTGCCAGTAGAACCCGGGGGGCGGGTGAAAAACTGTTTTTT
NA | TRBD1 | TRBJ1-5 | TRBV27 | CASSPDRGGNQPQHF | TGTGCCAGCAGTCCCGACAGGGGAGGAAATCAGCCCCAGCATTTT
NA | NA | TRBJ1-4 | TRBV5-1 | CASSLDRVGEKLFF | TGCGCCAGCAGCTTGGACAGGGTGGGGGAAAAACTGTTTTTT
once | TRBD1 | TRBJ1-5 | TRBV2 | CASSGTVNQPQHF | TGTGCCAGCAGCGGGACAGTCAATCAGCCCCAGCATTTT
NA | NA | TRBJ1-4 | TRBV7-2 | CASSLGPGGEKLFF | TGTGCCAGCAGCTTAGGCCCGGGGGGTGAAAAACTGTTTTTT
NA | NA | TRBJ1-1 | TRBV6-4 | CASSVEERTEAFF | TGTGCCAGCAGTGTCGAGGAGCGGACTGAAGCTTTCTTT
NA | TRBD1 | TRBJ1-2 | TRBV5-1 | CASSSRDRGTYGYTF | TGCGCCAGCAGCTCCCGCGACAGGGGCACCTATGGCTACACCTTC
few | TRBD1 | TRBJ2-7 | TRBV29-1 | CSVATGGALNEQYF | TGCAGCGTCGCTACAGGGGGCGCACTAAACGAGCAGTACTTC
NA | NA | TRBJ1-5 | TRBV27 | CASSFRGNQPQHF | TGTGCCAGCAGTTTTCGGGGCAATCAGCCCCAGCATTTT
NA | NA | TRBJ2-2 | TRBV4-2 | CASSQDFRAGAGELFF | TGTGCCAGCAGCCAAGATTTTAGGGCGGGCGCCGGGGAGCTGTTTTTT
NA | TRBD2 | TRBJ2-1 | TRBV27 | CASRGGLGRLDEQFF | TGTGCCAGCAGAGGCGGACTAGGGCGGTTGGATGAGCAGTTCTTC
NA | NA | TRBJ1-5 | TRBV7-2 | CASRAAGYSNQPQHF | TGTGCCAGCAGGGCTGCGGGATATAGCAATCAGCCCCAGCATTTT